This T cell receptor beta chain was identified during a study of T cell responses to AZD1222 COVID-19 vaccine. General study points: None of the repertoires were sampled until the peak T cell response had passed.

Profiling relied on immunoSEQ multiplex PCR, and the TCRdb table lists in-frame clones only, not all of them. The repertoire holds tens of thousands of clones, with about 88% as singletons. In the case of this clone: What it recognizes is unknown.

V gave up 0 bases and J gave up 8 bases, with 10 bases separating them. The CDR3 totals 14 residues. CDR1 and CDR2 from the germline V gene are SGHTA and FQGNSA. This sequence was found in an adult in good health. This chain links TRBV7-2 with TRBJ1-4; TRBD1 is a possible D gene (6 bases). The sample was peripheral blood, taken on day 0 of AZD1222 vaccination. CDR3 sequence reads: CASSLARGHEKLFF. CDR3 coding DNA: TGTGCCAGCAGCTTAGCCAGGGGTCACGAAAAACTGTTTTTT.